The 20 T cell receptor beta chains in this list originate from one sample, sequenced in a study of cytomegalovirus exposure and HLA in healthy donors. This PCR relied on a set of 60 Vbeta primers and 13 Jbeta primers. The protocol was immunoSEQ multiplex PCR, while the TCRdb copy is restricted to in-frame clones and leaves out a portion. The sample holds roughly 110,000 clones, 60% to 75% seen once. The sequenced sample consisted of PBMCs. The receptors originated from a man aged 30 to 39 in good health and CMV-seronegative.

The rearrangement uses TRBV6-1 and TRBJ2-6; D not certain. This CDR3 region has 18 residues. CDR1 is MNHNS, CDR2 SASEGT, per germline. V lost 3 bases and J lost 0, with 15 bases in between. The CDR3 coding sequence is TGTGCCAGCAGTGACAGATTCCTTATATACTCTGGGGCCAACGTCCTGACTTTC. It encodes CASSDRFLIYSGANVLTF.

The chain is built from TRBV30 and TRBJ2-7, with a possible D match to TRBD2 (5 bases). The length of the CDR3 is 12 residues. V was cut by 3 bases and J by 0 bases, with 6 bases left in between. Germline V CDR1 and CDR2: GTSNPN, SVGIG (reference sequence). CDR3 region: CAWSGDSYEQYF. The DNA for the CDR3 is TGTGCCTGGAGCGGGGACTCCTACGAGCAGTACTTC.

The J gene is TRBJ2-6, the V gene TRBV7-6, with 9 bases identical to TRBD1. This CDR3 has 17 amino acids. V lost 3 bases to trimming and J lost 0 bases; unmatched junction nucleotides: 3. Per the germline V gene, CDR1 is SGHVS and CDR2 is FNYEAQ. The DNA of the CDR3 is TGTGCCAGCAGCTTGGACAGGGGTCACTCTGGGGCCAACGTCCTGACTTTC. It yields the protein CASSLDRGHSGANVLTF.

This chain joins TRBV27 and TRBJ1-1; 9 nucleotides line up with TRBD1. V lost 1 base, J lost 4 bases, and 7 bases stayed unmatched. The CDR3 extends over 16 amino acids. Germline V gene data show CDR1 as MNHEY and CDR2 as SMNVEV (reference sequence). CDR3 amino acids: CASSLLQGAGVTEAFF. The CDR3, as DNA: TGTGCCAGCAGTTTATTACAGGGGGCTGGAGTCACTGAAGCTTTCTTT.

The chain carries TRBV19 and TRBJ2-5; TRBD2 aligns across 10 bases. The CDR3 covers 15 residues. V was clipped by 9 bases and J by 0 bases; unmatched bases: 7. Germline CDR1 reads LNHDA; CDR2 reads SQIVND (reference sequence). The CDR3 region is CASKGLADDQETQYF. DNA for the CDR3: TGTGCCAGCAAAGGACTAGCGGACGACCAAGAGACCCAGTACTTC.

V usage is TRBV28 and J usage is TRBJ1-1; D gene uncertain. Trimming pared 5 bases from V and 5 bases from J, leaving 12 bases between. Germline V gene lookup returns CDR1 MDHEN and CDR2 SYDVKM. CDR3 length equals 13 residues. CDR3 in DNA: TGTGCCAGCAGTGGACTATACGGGACTGAAGCTTTCTTT. Encoded protein: CASSGLYGTEAFF.

Comment on this clone: The same CDR3 can be traced to other DNA sequences in this sample. The chain is built from TRBV30 and TRBJ2-7, with D perhaps matching TRBD1 (5 bases). The germline gives CDR1 GTSNPN, CDR2 SVGIG (reference sequence). The CDR3 extends over 12 amino acids. Trimming stripped 0 bases from V and 3 bases from J, with 6 bases between. CDR3 loop: CAWSVQVYEQYF. The CDR3 nucleotides read TGTGCCTGGAGTGTACAGGTCTACGAGCAGTACTTC.

J is TRBJ2-5 and V is TRBV7-9; the D is unclear. Trimming pared 4 bases from V and 1 base from J, leaving 7 bases between. From germline, CDR1 is SEHNR and CDR2 FQNEAQ (reference sequence). The CDR3 spans 13 residues. The CDR3 protein is CASSSGSQETQYF. The DNA of the CDR3 is TGTGCCAGCAGCTCCGGGTCCCAAGAGACCCAGTACTTC. Full variable domain (outside the CDR3, taken from reference TRBV7-9 and TRBJ2-5): DTGVSQNPRHKITKRGQNVTFRCDPISEHNRLYWYRQTLGQGPEFLTYFQNEAQLEKSRLLSDRFSAERPKGSFSTLEIQRTEQGDSAMYLCASSSGSQETQYFGPGTRLLVL.

As regards this clone: An end of the junction differs from the germline gene, which may be a read error. The chain combines TRBV28 with TRBJ1-6; the match to TRBD1 covers 8 bases. This CDR3 is built from 15 residues. The V gene's germline CDR1 is MDHEN and CDR2 SYDVKM. The CDR3 sequence: CASSLWTGRDSPLHF. In DNA, the CDR3 is TGTGCCAGCAGCTTATGGACAGGGAGAGATTCACCCCTCCACTTT. Filled out from reference TRBV28 and TRBJ1-6, the complete variable domain reads DVKVTQSSRYLVKRTGEKVFLECVQDMDHENMFWYRQDPGLGLRLIYFSYDVKMKEKGDIPEGYSVSREKKERFSLILESASTNQTSMYLCASSLWTGRDSPLHFGNGTRLTVT.

The chain uses TRBV2 and TRBJ2-5, with 7 bases matching TRBD1. The end of the DNA is better explained by TRBJ2-7, so the J call may be wrong. The CDR3 has 12 amino acids. Germline V gene data show CDR1 as SNHLY and CDR2 as FYNNEI. CDR3: CASSQTGNEQYF. CDR3 DNA: TGTGCCAGCAGCCAGACAGGGAACGAGCAGTACTTC.

V is TRBV7-7 and J is TRBJ2-5; D possibly corresponds to TRBD1 (5 bases). Germline V gene data show CDR1 as SSHAT and CDR2 as FNYEAQ (reference sequence). This CDR3 comprises 18 residues. V was shortened by 1 base and J by 2 bases, with 20 bases between the two germline ends. The CDR3 bases are TGTGCCAGCAGCTTAGGGGTGGGGCCGACTGAAGGGCAAGAGACCCAGTACTTC. It codes for CASSLGVGPTEGQETQYF.

This chain joins TRBV9 and TRBJ2-7; D uncertain. The CDR3 covers 14 residues. Germline CDR1 is SGDLS and CDR2 is YYNGEE. The germline V and J ends were trimmed by 0 bases and 0 bases, with 7 bases remaining between them. CDR3 DNA: TGTGCCAGCAGCGTAGATCGGAGCTCCTACGAGCAGTACTTC. Protein sequence: CASSVDRSSYEQYF.

The rearrangement links TRBV2 to TRBJ2-1; perhaps TRBD2 as D (6 bases). Germline loops: CDR1 SNHLY, CDR2 FYNNEI. The CDR3 spans 12 residues. V lost 6 bases and J 3 bases, leaving 6 bases between the germline ends. The CDR3 DNA reads as TGTGCCAGCAGGGGGGGCTACAATGAGCAGTTCTTC. Translation gives CASRGGYNEQFF.

This clone is a singleton in its sample. CDR3 sequence: CASSPSGLSSYEQYF. The CDR3 DNA reads TGTGCCAGCAGCCCTAGCGGACTGAGCTCCTACGAGCAGTACTTC. This chain links TRBV5-4 with TRBJ2-7; 7 nucleotides line up with TRBD2. Germline assignment: CDR1 SGHNT and CDR2 YYREEE (reference sequence). The CDR3 contains 15 residues. J lost 0 bases, V lost 4 bases, and 7 bases had no gene match.

V gene TRBV6-1 combines with J gene TRBJ1-1, with a weak D call TRBD1 (5 bases). The CDR3 has 12 residues. Germline V lookup: CDR1 MNHNS, CDR2 SASEGT. Trimming removed 7 bases at V and 1 base at J, with 7 bases between. CDR3 bases: TGTGCCAGCAAAACAGGGAACACTGAAGCTTTCTTT. Translation: CASKTGNTEAFF.

This sequence joins TRBV5-1 and TRBJ2-3; 8 positions agree with TRBD1. CDR1 is SGHRS and CDR2 is YFSETQ in the germline V gene. This CDR3 spans 17 amino acids. V lost 2 bases and J lost 1; bases outside the gene matches: 9. CDR3 sequence (DNA): TGCGCCAGCAGCTTACCAGGGGGCGAGTGGGGCACAGATACGCAGTATTTT. Its protein is CASSLPGGEWGTDTQYF.

V usage is TRBV29-1 and J usage is TRBJ2-2; TRBD1 agrees at 9 bases. Germline trimming cut 4 bases from V and 5 bases from J; bases unmatched to any gene: 2. The CDR3 runs 13 residues. In germline, CDR1 is SQVTM, CDR2 ANQGSEA. CDR3: CSVAGTGTGELFF. The CDR3 nucleotides are TGCAGCGTTGCCGGGACAGGGACCGGGGAGCTGTTTTTT.

This rearrangement joins TRBV7-9 to TRBJ2-7; 9 nucleotides line up with TRBD2. The CDR3 length is 19 residues. V trimming: 4 bases; J trimming: 3 bases; junction bases outside the gene matches: 19. Germline V gene data show CDR1 as SEHNR and CDR2 as FQNEAQ (reference sequence). CDR3 sequence: CASSSPGLADQSRLYEQYF. The CDR3, as DNA: TGTGCCAGCAGCTCACCGGGACTAGCTGACCAGAGCCGCCTCTACGAGCAGTACTTC.

This clone was picked up a small number of times. This rearrangement joins TRBV7-9 to TRBJ1-2; TRBD1 might be the D (5 bases). CDR3 length equals 15 residues. V lost 0 bases and J lost 6, with 14 bases in between. Per germline, CDR1 SEHNR and CDR2 FQNEAQ (reference sequence). The CDR3 here is CASSLANGRAHGYTF. CDR3 bases: TGTGCCAGCAGCTTAGCAAATGGCAGGGCCCATGGCTACACCTTC.

The chain has TRBV4-1 and TRBJ2-1; TRBD2 matches 11 bases. CDR1 and CDR2 from the germline V gene are MGHRA and YSYEKL. V shed 1 base, J shed 5 bases, and the junction held 7 bases outside the gene matches. The CDR3 sequence is 17 residues long. The CDR3 DNA reads as TGCGCCAGCAGCCAAGGGGGACTAGCGGCTGGTCACAATGAGCAGTTCTTC. As protein: CASSQGGLAAGHNEQFF.